This record covers a single TCR beta chain. This clone's antigen is unknown. The junction differs from germline at one of its ends, possibly a read error. TCRbeta-specific cDNA was reverse-transcribed from 500 to 550 ng total RNA using a constant-region primer and ProtoScript II reverse transcriptase. Three nested multiplex PCR rounds, following a slightly modified ARM-PCR procedure, were used to build the TCRbeta libraries. Multiplex TRBV1-TRBV30 forward primers and a Cbeta reverse primer were used in the first two PCR rounds, each of which was run for around 10 cycles. Sample barcodes and Illumina adapters were added in a final 25-cycle PCR with Deep VentR polymerase. Before sequencing, amplicons between 200 and 500 bp were purified from gel using a QIAquick gel extraction kit. The TCRbeta amplicons were sequenced with 250-bp paired-end reads on an Illumina HiSeq 2500. Per the authors' processing: Reads were quality-trimmed with Trimmomatic v0.33, and paired reads were merged with FLASH v1.2.11 to recover full CDR3 sequences. MiGEC v1.2.1b assigned V, D and J germline segments to the rearranged TCRbeta sequences. Clonotype statistics and Shannon-Wiener diversity indices were computed with VDJtools v1.0.0. To reduce sampling bias, subsequent analyses other than the diversity analysis used only the 250 most abundant clonotypes in each sample. Using fastp trimming at Q25 and MiXCR clonotype assembly, TCRdb reanalyzed the public sequencing data and kept in-frame beta chains. Identical CDR3 protein sequences are pooled into one entry, listed with their most common genes and DNA. The V and J calls were determined by TCRdb, not by the authors. The sample contains 100,000 to 120,000 distinct CDR3 sequences, roughly 85% of them found a single time. Around 21% of the sample comes from the top ten.

This entry belongs to a study of tumor-infiltrating lymphocytes in primary liver carcinoma (dated 2017 in TCRdb). Study-wide context: Hepatocellular carcinoma (four) or combined HCC and intrahepatic cholangiocarcinoma (one) was present in the five patients, who were three men and two women aged 30 to 69 years. Each sample produced about 3.5 to 7.13 million productive TCRbeta reads, and read depth showed no significant difference between tissue types. A total of 35 or so specimens from 5 patients underwent TCRbeta repertoire sequencing, comprising around 25 tumor regions, 5 adjacent noncancerous liver tissues and 5 peripheral blood samples. Agilent mRNA microarray profiling was performed on the roughly 25 tumor region samples to relate TCRbeta repertoire diversity to the local molecular phenotype. The tumors of the five patients were staged as T1-T3 N0M0, with maximum diameters ranging from roughly 4 to 11 cm. Reproducibility between technical replicate repertoires was high, with correlation coefficients above 0.98 and mean shared-clone rates about 0.9. TCRbeta repertoire sequencing, expression microarrays and whole-exome sequencing were combined in the study across five regions of each liver tumor, with adjacent normal tissue and blood also included. The research as a whole found: Because sequencing covered only the TCR beta chain and unpaired alpha chains were not captured, true repertoire diversity is likely underestimated. Pairs of tumor regions showed greater repertoire overlap (mean about 35%) than tumor-adjacent pairs (roughly 17%) or tumor-blood pairs (around 15%), which is consistent with antigen-driven expansion. Only about 7-24% of top clones were found in all five regions of a tumor, suggesting spatial heterogeneity of tumor-infiltrating T cells. The study included only four or five patients, and the authors note findings should be validated in a larger study. Since the samples were bulk and unsorted, there was no way to compare CD4+ and CD8+ T cell repertoires. A significantly larger repertoire fraction was made up by the top 250 clones in tumors than in blood (p = 0.039).

Total RNA and DNA were co-extracted from around 18-30 mg of bulk tissue with the AllPrep DNA/RNA mini kit, without cell sorting. Between late 2015 and March 2016, five patients in China with histopathologically diagnosed primary liver carcinoma had their tumors surgically resected. At the time of sampling, the patients were treatment-naive and had chronic HBV infection. Each tumor was sampled at five spatially separated regions: the superior, inferior, left-lateral and right-lateral poles and the tumor centre. More than 85% viable tumor cells were found by histology in every tumor sample. Fresh tumor and adjacent tissue pieces were bisected, with one half stored in RNAlater at -80 degrees C and the other half sent for histology. Including cysteine and phenylalanine, the CDR3 has 17 amino acids. Only the CDR3 portion is preserved as DNA: 51 bases, with reading frame beginning at the first base. In the germline V gene, CDR1 corresponds to SGHTS and CDR2 to YDEGEE.

The sample consisted of liver tumor tissue from sampling region 3. According to the study, the label for this sample's cell subset or site signals: tumor region T3, left-lateral pole. The clonotype was recovered from a man aged 35 to 55 with primary liver carcinoma and hepatitis B virus infection. Rearrangement joined TRBV5-8 to TRBJ2-2; D gene: possibly TRBD2, on 6 matching bases. This receptor has the CDR3 CASNPWASATNTGGLFF. The DNA sequence is as follows: TGTGCCAGCAACCCTTGGGCGTCAGCCACTAACACCGGGGGGCTGTTTTTT. The full variable domain, completed from the reference TRBV5-8 and TRBJ2-2 proteins outside the CDR3, reads EAGVTQSPTHLIKTRGQQATLRCSPISGHTSVYWYQQALGLGLQFLLWYDEGEERNRGNFPPRFSGRQFPNYSSELNVNALELEDSALYLCASNPWASATNTGGLFFGEGSRLTVL.